Each of the 6 T cell receptor beta chains below was sequenced from the same sample in a study of T cell responses to AZD1222 COVID-19 vaccine. TCRdb keeps only in-frame clones here, not all; method: immunoSEQ multiplex PCR. The sample lists about 150,000 clones, roughly 92% occurring once. Sequencing used peripheral blood, obtained on day 0 of AZD1222 vaccination. Source of these receptors: an adult in good health.

The CDR3 is CSVEDRSNYGYTF. CDR3 coding DNA: TGCAGCGTTGAGGACAGGTCTAACTATGGCTACACCTTC. This chain joins TRBV29-1 and TRBJ1-2; 7 positions match TRBD1. Germline CDR1 reads SQVTM; CDR2 reads ANQGSEA. The ends lost 3 bases at V and 0 bases at J; junction bases unmatched: 1. The length of the CDR3 is 13 residues.

V gene TRBV9 combines with J gene TRBJ2-3; D gene unclear. Trimming stripped 3 bases from V and 0 bases from J, with 5 bases between. The CDR3 length is 13 residues. Germline V gives CDR1 SGDLS, CDR2 YYNGEE. The CDR3 nucleotides are TGTGCCAGCAGCGCTTCTAGCACAGATACGCAGTATTTT. This gives the protein CASSASSTDTQYF.

The rearrangement uses TRBV2 and TRBJ1-6, with 8 nucleotides matching TRBD1. Germline CDR1 and CDR2: SNHLY and FYNNEI. Trimming at V came to 6 bases and at J to 5 bases, leaving 6 bases not matched to a gene. CDR3 length: 15 residues. The CDR3 DNA sequence: TGTGCCAGCAGAGCGACAGGGGCAAATAATTCACCCCTCCACTTT. Its protein is CASRATGANNSPLHF.

CDR3 amino acids: CASSNIGVGGHRLSNYGYTF. CDR3 coding DNA: TGTGCCAGCAGCAACATCGGGGTGGGGGGACATCGCCTGTCTAACTATGGCTACACCTTC. The chain couples TRBV3-1 (or the pseudogene TRBV3-2) to TRBJ1-2, with D possibly matching TRBD1 (6 bases). The CDR3 has 20 amino acids. Germline assignment: CDR1 LGHDT and CDR2 YNNKEL (reference sequence). V was pared by 5 bases and J by 0 bases, with 28 bases between.

The chain combines TRBV2 with TRBJ2-2; 7 bases agree with TRBD1. J gave up 0 bases and V 5 bases, and 9 bases lay outside the gene matches. The CDR3 totals 17 residues. Germline V gene sequence: CDR1 SNHLY, CDR2 FYNNEI. The CDR3 nucleotides read TGTGCCAGCAGTCTTACCCGGGGACAGACGAACACCGGGGAGCTGTTTTTT. Protein product: CASSLTRGQTNTGELFF.

About this clone: Because the CDR3's place on the DNA is in doubt, the DNA is left out and the CDR3 is given as listed by TCRdb. The chain has TRBV4-3 and TRBJ1-1; the DNA was not compared with TRBD1, the D call given in the table. The CDR3 region is 14 residues in length, termini included. Germline assignment: CDR1 LGHNA and CDR2 YSLEER. The CDR3 is CASSRATFGQGTFF.